These T cell receptor beta chains were read from a single sample in a study of cytomegalovirus exposure and HLA in healthy donors. Only in-frame clones appear in the TCRdb table, and some are missing; sequencing was by immunoSEQ multiplex PCR. Found here are approximately 170,000 clones, around 76% of them singletons; the top ten hold 2% to 2.5%. The sequenced sample was PBMCs. These receptor sequences come from a woman in her twenties or thirties in good health and CMV-seropositive. Each CDR3 is given with its conserved first and last residue. A D gene is named only where the DNA matches it firmly. Size tells how often a clone was seen (once, few, many) or the class of an expanded clone, and some rows leave it out.

TRBV5-1,.,TRBJ1-5,.,CASRQGYQPQHF,TGCGCCAGCAGGCAGGGGTATCAGCCCCAGCATTTT
TRBV11-2,.,TRBJ2-2,.,CASTLRSGGELFF,TGTGCCAGCACCCTTAGAAGCGGCGGGGAGCTGTTTTTT
TRBV2,.,TRBJ1-4,TRBD1,CASSEARTGGEKLFF,TGTGCCAGCAGTGAAGCGAGGACAGGGGGCGAAAAACTGTTTTTT
TRBV12-5,.,TRBJ2-2,.,CASGETNTGELFF,TGTGCTAGTGGTGAGACGAACACCGGGGAGCTGTTTTTT
TRBV5-1,.,TRBJ2-7,TRBD2,CASSLGASGRADGYEQYF,TGCGCCAGCAGCTTGGGTGCTAGCGGGAGGGCCGATGGTTACGAGCAGTACTTC
TRBV9,few,TRBJ1-3,.,CASQRDSGNTIYF,TGTGCCAGCCAGAGGGACTCTGGAAACACCATATATTTT
TRBV29-1,.,TRBJ1-2,.,CSVINPTGSRAYTF,TGCAGCGTTATAAACCCAACAGGGAGTCGAGCCTACACCTTC
TRBV5-6,.,TRBJ1-5,.,CASSLTGFGGNQPQHF,TGTGCCAGCAGCTTGACAGGGTTCGGTGGCAATCAGCCCCAGCATTTT
TRBV7-9,.,TRBJ1-2,TRBD1,CASNPQTGGGYTF,TGTGCCAGCAATCCCCAGACAGGGGGTGGCTACACCTTC
TRBV4-1,.,TRBJ2-4,TRBD1,CASSQEIKGTGRAKNIQYF,TGCGCCAGCAGCCAAGAAATTAAGGGGACAGGGCGAGCCAAAAACATTCAGTACTTC
TRBV6-1,.,TRBJ2-1,.,CASAVELAGNEQFF,TGTGCCAGCGCAGTTGAGCTAGCCGGCAATGAGCAGTTCTTC
TRBV5-4,.,TRBJ1-4,.,CASSSQNEKLFF,TGTGCCAGCAGCTCGCAGAATGAAAAACTGTTTTTT
TRBV5-6,.,TRBJ2-7,.,CASSLAEKGGAGEQYF,TGTGCCAGCAGCTTGGCCGAAAAGGGGGGGGCGGGCGAGCAGTACTTC
TRBV25-1,.,TRBJ2-7,.,CASSESDRFSDEQYF,TGTGCCAGCAGTGAGTCCGACAGGTTCTCGGACGAGCAGTACTTC
TRBV4-3,.,TRBJ2-5,.,CASSQEVVGGETQYF,TGCGCCAGCAGCCAAGAGGTGGTCGGGGGAGAGACCCAGTACTTC
TRBV7-6,.,TRBJ1-3,.,CASSLAGRGGNTIYF,TGTGCCAGCAGCTTAGCAGGTCGGGGTGGAAACACCATATATTTT
TRBV28,.,TRBJ2-3,.,CASSLTQPRFNTDTQYF,TGTGCCAGCAGTCTGACCCAGCCGCGGTTCAACACAGATACGCAGTATTTT
TRBV6-1,.,TRBJ1-1,TRBD1,CASGQGKWNTEAFF,TGTGCCAGCGGACAGGGGAAGTGGAACACTGAAGCTTTCTTT
TRBV29-1,.,TRBJ2-7,TRBD1,CSVDGTGQRAYEQYF,TGCAGCGTTGATGGGACAGGCCAAAGAGCTTACGAGCAGTACTTC
TRBV29-1,.,TRBJ1-1,.,CSAEQGMSTEAFF,TGCAGCGCTGAACAGGGAATGAGCACTGAAGCTTTCTTT
TRBV19,.,TRBJ2-3,TRBD1,CASSQGTGVTDTQYF,TGTGCCAGTAGTCAGGGGACAGGAGTCACAGATACGCAGTATTTT
TRBV4-3,many,TRBJ2-2,.,CASSGTTNTGELFF,TGCGCCAGCAGCGGGACAACGAACACCGGGGAGCTGTTTTTT
TRBV29-1,few,TRBJ2-7,.,CSASGQAYEQYF,TGCAGCGCGTCAGGCCAAGCCTACGAGCAGTACTTC
TRBV7-2,.,TRBJ1-6,TRBD1,CASSPWTGGEVNSPLHF,TGTGCCAGCAGCCCTTGGACAGGGGGGGAAGTTAATTCACCCCTCCACTTT
TRBV29-1,.,TRBJ2-7,.,CSAKDSPYEQYF,TGCAGCGCCAAGGACAGCCCCTACGAGCAGTACTTC
TRBV5-1,.,TRBJ2-3,TRBD1,CASSRGGSTDTQYF,TGCGCCAGCAGCCGAGGGGGCAGCACAGATACGCAGTATTTT
TRBV5-1,.,TRBJ2-1,.,CASSLAETIYNEQFF,TGCGCCAGCAGCTTGGCAGAGACAATATACAATGAGCAGTTCTTC
TRBV9,.,TRBJ1-2,TRBD1,CASSVGHGTDIYGYTF,TGTGCCAGCAGCGTCGGGCACGGGACAGACATCTATGGCTACACCTTC
TRBV5-1,.,TRBJ1-4,TRBD1,CASSLAPDRVGEKLFF,TGCGCCAGCAGCTTGGCCCCGGACAGGGTTGGGGAAAAACTGTTTTTT
TRBV9,.,TRBJ2-7,.,CASSVAPGQTYEQYF,TGTGCCAGCAGCGTAGCTCCGGGACAAACCTACGAGCAGTACTTC
TRBV29-1,.,TRBJ2-2,TRBD1,CSVRPTGVLDGELFF,TGCAGCGTCCGGCCTACAGGGGTCCTCGACGGGGAGCTGTTTTTT
TRBV28,.,TRBJ1-5,.,CASSLEGMYQPQHF,TGTGCCAGCAGTTTAGAGGGTATGTATCAGCCCCAGCATTTT